This T cell receptor (beta chain) was recorded in a study of CD8 T cells in ankylosing spondylitis. Trimming removed 6 bases at V and 6 bases at J, with 12 bases between. Germline V CDR1 and CDR2: LGHDT, YNNKEL (reference sequence). The CDR3 contains 12 residues. Notes on the study in general: Matched ankylosing spondylitis synovial fluid reportedly contained a significantly enriched population of disease-linked clones. Characteristic, it appeared, of ankylosing spondylitis blood was a TCR beta motif of about eight highly homologous variants.

For this clonotype: Its antigen is unknown.

TCRdb itself ran the 5' RACE reads through MiXCR, one entry per CDR3 protein. The sample has about 540,000 distinct CDR3 sequences, over 9.5% seen once. The specimen was blood, either unsorted or a sorted T cell fraction (not recorded which). This chain joins TRBV3-1 and TRBJ2-7; D remains unclear. This TCR was sampled from a male donor with ankylosing spondylitis. The CDR3, as DNA: TGTGCCAGCAGTTACCCGGCCGGCGAGCAGTACTTC. Translation: CASSYPAGEQYF.